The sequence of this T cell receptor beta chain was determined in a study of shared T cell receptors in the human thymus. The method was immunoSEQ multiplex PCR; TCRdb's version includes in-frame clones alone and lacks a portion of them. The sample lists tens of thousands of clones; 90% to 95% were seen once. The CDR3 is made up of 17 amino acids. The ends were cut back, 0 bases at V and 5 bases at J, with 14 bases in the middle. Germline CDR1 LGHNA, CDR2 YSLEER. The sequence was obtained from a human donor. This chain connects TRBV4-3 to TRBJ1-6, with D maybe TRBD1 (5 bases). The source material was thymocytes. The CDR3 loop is CASSQDKGREDNSPLHF. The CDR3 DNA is TGCGCCAGCAGCCAAGATAAGGGCAGGGAGGATAATTCACCCCTCCACTTT.